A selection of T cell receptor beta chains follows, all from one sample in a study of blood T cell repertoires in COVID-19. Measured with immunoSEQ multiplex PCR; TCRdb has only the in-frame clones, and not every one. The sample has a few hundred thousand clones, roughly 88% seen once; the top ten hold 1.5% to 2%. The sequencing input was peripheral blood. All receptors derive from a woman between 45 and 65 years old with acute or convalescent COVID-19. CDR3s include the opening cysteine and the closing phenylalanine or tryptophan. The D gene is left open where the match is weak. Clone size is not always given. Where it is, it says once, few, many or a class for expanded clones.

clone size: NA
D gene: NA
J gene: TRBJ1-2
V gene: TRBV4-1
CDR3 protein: CASSPGDHYGHTF
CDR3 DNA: TGCGCCAGCAGTCCAGGGGATCACTATGGCCACACCTTC

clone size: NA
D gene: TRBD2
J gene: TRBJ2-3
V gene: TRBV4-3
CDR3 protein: CASSQKRELNTQYF
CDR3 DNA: TGCGCCAGCAGCCAAAAGCGGGAGTTGAATACGCAGTATTTT

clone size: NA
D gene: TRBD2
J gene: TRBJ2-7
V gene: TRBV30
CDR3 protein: CAWGWVAGEYEQYF
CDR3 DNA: TGTGCCTGGGGCTGGGTAGCGGGAGAATACGAGCAGTACTTC

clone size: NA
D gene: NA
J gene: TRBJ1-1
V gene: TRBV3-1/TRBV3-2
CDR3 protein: CASSQARVTEAFF
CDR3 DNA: TGTGCCAGCAGCCAAGCCAGGGTGACTGAAGCTTTCTTT

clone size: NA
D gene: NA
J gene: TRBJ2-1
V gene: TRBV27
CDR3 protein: CASRRPGQKSNNEQFF
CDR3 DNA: TGTGCCAGCAGACGACCGGGACAAAAATCCAACAATGAGCAGTTCTTC

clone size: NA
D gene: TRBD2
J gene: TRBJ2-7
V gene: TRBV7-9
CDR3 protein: CASYDGRERYEQYF
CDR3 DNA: TGTGCCAGCTACGATGGGCGGGAGAGGTACGAGCAGTACTTC

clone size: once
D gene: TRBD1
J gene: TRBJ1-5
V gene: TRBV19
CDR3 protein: CASSRDRRNQPQHF
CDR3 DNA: TGTGCCAGTAGTAGGGACAGACGCAATCAGCCCCAGCATTTT

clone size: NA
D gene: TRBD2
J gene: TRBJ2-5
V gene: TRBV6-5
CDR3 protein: CASSSPRTSQETQYF
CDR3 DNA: TGTGCCAGCAGCTCTCCTCGGACTAGTCAAGAGACCCAGTACTTC

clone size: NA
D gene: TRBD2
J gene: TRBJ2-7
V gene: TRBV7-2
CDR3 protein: CASSLDGGGSYEQYF
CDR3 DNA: TGTGCCAGCAGCTTAGATGGCGGGGGGTCCTACGAGCAGTACTTC

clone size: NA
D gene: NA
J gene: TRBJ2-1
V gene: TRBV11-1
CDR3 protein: CASSLEMWESSNEQFF
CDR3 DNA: TGTGCCAGCAGCTTAGAAATGTGGGAGTCTAGCAATGAGCAGTTCTTC

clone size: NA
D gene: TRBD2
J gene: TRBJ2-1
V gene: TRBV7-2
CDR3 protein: CASSSWGSSGRYFNEQFF
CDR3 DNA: TGTGCCAGCAGCTCGTGGGGGTCTAGCGGGAGGTATTTCAATGAGCAGTTCTTC

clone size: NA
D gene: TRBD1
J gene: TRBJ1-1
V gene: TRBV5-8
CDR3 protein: CASSPVGQGNTEAFF
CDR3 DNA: TGTGCCAGCAGCCCGGTGGGACAGGGGAACACTGAAGCTTTCTTT

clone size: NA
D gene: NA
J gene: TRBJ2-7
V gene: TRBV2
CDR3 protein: CASSLDRYEQYF
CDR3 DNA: TGTGCCAGCAGCCTCGACAGATACGAGCAGTACTTC

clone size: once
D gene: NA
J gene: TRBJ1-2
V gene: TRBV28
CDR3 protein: CASRSGLGRSVSYNYGYTF
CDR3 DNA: TGTGCCAGCAGGTCGGGATTGGGCCGGAGTGTTTCATACAACTATGGCTACACCTTC

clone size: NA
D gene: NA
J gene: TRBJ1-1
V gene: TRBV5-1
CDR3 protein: CASHAGGNTEAFF
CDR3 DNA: TGCGCCAGCCATGCGGGAGGGAACACTGAAGCTTTCTTT

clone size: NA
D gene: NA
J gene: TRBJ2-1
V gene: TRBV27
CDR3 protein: CASSSPWGLQFF
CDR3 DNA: TGTGCCAGCAGTTCACCCTGGGGGCTGCAGTTCTTC

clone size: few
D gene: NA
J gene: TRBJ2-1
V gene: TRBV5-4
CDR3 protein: CASSLAGSLDIEQFF
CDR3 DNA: TGTGCCAGCAGCTTGGCTGGGTCCCTGGACATTGAGCAGTTCTTC

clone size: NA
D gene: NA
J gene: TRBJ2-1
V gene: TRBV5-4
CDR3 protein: CASSFGGASYNEQFF
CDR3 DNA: TGTGCCAGCAGCTTCGGCGGGGCCTCCTACAATGAGCAGTTCTTC

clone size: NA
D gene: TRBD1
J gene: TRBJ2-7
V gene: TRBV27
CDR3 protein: CASRVRTGVSYEQYF
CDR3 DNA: TGTGCCAGCCGCGTACGGACAGGAGTGTCCTACGAGCAGTACTTC

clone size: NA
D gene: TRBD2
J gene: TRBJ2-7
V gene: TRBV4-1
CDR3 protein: CASSRGAGAYEQYF
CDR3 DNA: TGCGCCAGCAGCCGAGGTGCGGGAGCCTACGAGCAGTACTTC

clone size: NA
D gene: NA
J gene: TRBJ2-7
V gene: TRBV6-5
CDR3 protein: CASSRTATYEQYF
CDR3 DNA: TGTGCCAGCAGCCGGACAGCGACGTACGAGCAGTACTTC

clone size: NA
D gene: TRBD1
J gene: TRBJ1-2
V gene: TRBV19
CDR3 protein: CASSPKDRGGYVYTF
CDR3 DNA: TGTGCCAGTAGTCCCAAGGACAGGGGAGGATATGTCTACACCTTC

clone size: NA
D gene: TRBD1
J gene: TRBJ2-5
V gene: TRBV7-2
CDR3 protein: CASSAGQGFETQYF
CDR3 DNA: TGTGCCAGCAGCGCCGGACAGGGGTTCGAGACCCAGTACTTC

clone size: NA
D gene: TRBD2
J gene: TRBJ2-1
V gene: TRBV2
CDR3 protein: CASSELAGINEQFF
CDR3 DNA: TGTGCCAGCAGTGAACTAGCGGGGATAAATGAGCAGTTCTTC

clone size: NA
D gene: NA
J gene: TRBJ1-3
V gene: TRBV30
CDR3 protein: CAWSPGGGNGNTIYF
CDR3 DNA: TGTGCCTGGAGCCCCGGCGGGGGGAATGGAAACACCATATATTTT

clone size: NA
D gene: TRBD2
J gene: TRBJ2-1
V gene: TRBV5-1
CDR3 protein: CASSPGLGLYNEQFF
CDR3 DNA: TGCGCCAGCAGCCCCGGACTAGGCTTGTACAATGAGCAGTTCTTC

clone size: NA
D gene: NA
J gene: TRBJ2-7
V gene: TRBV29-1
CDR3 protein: CSVEVARRPYEQYF
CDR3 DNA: TGCAGCGTTGAAGTCGCCAGGAGGCCCTACGAGCAGTACTTC

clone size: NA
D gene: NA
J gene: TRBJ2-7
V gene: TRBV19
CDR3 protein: CASSIWGVGDYEQYF
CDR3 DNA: TGTGCCAGTAGTATTTGGGGAGTCGGGGACTACGAGCAGTACTTC

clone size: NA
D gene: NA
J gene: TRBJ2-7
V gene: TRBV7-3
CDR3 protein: CASSPGSHEQYF
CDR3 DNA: TGTGCCAGCAGCCCCGGGAGCCACGAGCAGTACTTC

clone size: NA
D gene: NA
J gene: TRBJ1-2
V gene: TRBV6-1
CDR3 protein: CASSEGFWSGGLVGYTF
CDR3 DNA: TGTGCCAGCAGTGAAGGTTTTTGGTCAGGAGGGCTAGTGGGCTACACCTTC

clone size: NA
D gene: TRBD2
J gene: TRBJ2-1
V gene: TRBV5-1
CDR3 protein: CASSSSFVAGGQMNEQFF
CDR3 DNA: TGCGCCAGCAGCTCGTCCTTTGTAGCGGGAGGCCAAATGAATGAGCAGTTCTTC

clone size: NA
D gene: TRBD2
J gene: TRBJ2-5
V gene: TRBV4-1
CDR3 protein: CASSQTPPGTRETQYF
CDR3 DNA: TGCGCCAGCAGCCAAACCCCCCCCGGGACTAGAGAGACCCAGTACTTC

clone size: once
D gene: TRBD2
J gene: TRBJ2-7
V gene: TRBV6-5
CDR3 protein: CASSYTPSGYEQYF
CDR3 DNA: TGTGCCAGCAGTTATACTCCTAGCGGGTACGAGCAGTACTTC

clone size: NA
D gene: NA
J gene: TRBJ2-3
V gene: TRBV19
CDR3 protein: CASSIRGLGDTQYF
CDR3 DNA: TGTGCCAGTAGTATCAGAGGACTGGGGGATACGCAGTATTTT

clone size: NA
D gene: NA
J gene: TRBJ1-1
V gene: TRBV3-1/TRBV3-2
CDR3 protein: CASSPFDPGEAFF
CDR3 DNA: TGTGCCAGCAGCCCCTTTGACCCGGGAGAAGCTTTCTTT

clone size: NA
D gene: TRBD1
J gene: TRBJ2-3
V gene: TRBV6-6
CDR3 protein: CASSARDRGGDTQYF
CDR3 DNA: TGTGCCAGCTCCGCCCGGGACAGGGGAGGAGATACGCAGTATTTT